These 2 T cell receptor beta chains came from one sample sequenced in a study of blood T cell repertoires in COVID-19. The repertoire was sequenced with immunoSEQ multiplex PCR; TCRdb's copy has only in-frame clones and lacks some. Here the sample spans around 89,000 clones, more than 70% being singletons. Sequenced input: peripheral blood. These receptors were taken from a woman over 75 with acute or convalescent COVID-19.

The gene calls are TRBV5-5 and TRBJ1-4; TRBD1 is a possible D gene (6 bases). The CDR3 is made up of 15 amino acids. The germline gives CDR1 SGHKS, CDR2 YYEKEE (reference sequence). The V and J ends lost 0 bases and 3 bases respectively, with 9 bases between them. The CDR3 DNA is TGTGCCAGCAGCTTGGGGAGACAGGCTAATGAAAAACTGTTTTTT. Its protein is CASSLGRQANEKLFF.

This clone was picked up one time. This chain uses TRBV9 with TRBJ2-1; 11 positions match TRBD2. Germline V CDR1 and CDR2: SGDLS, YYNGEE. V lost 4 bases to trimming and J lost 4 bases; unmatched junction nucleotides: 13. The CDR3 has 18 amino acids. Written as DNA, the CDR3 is TGTGCCAGCAGCCCACAGGAGGTAGCGGGGGGGCTATACAATGAGCAGTTCTTC. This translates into CASSPQEVAGGLYNEQFF.